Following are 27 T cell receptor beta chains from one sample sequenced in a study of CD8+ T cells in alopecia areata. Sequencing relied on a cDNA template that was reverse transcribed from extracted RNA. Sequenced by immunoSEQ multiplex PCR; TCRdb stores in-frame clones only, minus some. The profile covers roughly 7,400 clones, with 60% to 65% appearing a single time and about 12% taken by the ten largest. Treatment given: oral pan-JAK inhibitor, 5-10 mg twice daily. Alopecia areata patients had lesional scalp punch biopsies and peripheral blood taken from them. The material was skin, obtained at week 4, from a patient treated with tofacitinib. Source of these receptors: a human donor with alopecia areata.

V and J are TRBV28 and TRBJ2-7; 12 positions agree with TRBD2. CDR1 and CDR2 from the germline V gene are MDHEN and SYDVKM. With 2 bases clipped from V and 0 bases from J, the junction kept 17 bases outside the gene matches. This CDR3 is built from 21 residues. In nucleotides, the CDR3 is TGTGCCAGCAGTTTAGGACAGGCGGGACTAGCGGGTTATGGGGGCTCCTACGAGCAGTACTTC. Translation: CASSLGQAGLAGYGGSYEQYF. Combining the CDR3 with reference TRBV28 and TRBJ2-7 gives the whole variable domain DVKVTQSSRYLVKRTGEKVFLECVQDMDHENMFWYRQDPGLGLRLIYFSYDVKMKEKGDIPEGYSVSREKKERFSLILESASTNQTSMYLCASSLGQAGLAGYGGSYEQYFGPGTRLTVT.

The CDR3 loop reads CASSNLKTGYEQYF. The CDR3 DNA is TGTGCCAGCAGTAACCTTAAGACAGGGTACGAGCAGTACTTC. The chain carries TRBV6-6 and TRBJ2-5; 7 bases match TRBD1. The J call may be in error: the DNA end matches TRBJ2-7 better. The CDR3 consists of 14 residues. Germline V CDR1 and CDR2: MNHNY, SVGAGI (reference sequence).

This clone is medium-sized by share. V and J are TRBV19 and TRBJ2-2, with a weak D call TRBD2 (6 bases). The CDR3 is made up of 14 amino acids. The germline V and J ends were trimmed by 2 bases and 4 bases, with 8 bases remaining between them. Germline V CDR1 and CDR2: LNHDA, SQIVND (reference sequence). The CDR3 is CASSILARTGELFF. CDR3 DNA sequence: TGTGCCAGTAGTATACTAGCGCGCACCGGGGAGCTGTTTTTT.

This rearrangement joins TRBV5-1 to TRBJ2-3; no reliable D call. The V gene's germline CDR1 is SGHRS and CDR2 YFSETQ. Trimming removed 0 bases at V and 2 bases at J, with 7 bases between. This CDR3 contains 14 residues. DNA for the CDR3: TGCGCCAGCAGCTTGGTTCAGCCCACAGATACGCAGTATTTT. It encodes CASSLVQPTDTQYF.

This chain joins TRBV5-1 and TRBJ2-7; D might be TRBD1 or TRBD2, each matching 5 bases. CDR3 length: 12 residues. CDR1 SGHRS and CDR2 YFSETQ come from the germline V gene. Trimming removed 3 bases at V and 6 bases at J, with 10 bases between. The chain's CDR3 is CASSWSGTEQYF. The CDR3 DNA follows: TGCGCCAGCAGCTGGTCCGGGACCGAGCAGTACTTC. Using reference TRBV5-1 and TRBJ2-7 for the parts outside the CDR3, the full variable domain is KAGVTQTPRYLIKTRGQQVTLSCSPISGHRSVSWYQQTPGQGLQFLFEYFSETQRNKGNFPGRFSGRQFSNSRSEMNVSTLELGDSALYLCASSWSGTEQYFGPGTRLTVT.

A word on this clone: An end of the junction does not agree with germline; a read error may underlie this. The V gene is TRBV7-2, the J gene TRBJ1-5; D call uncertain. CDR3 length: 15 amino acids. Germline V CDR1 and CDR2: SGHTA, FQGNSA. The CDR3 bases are TGTGCCAGCAGCTTGGATTGGGTCGGATTTCAGACCCAGCATTTT. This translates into CASSLDWVGFQTQHF.

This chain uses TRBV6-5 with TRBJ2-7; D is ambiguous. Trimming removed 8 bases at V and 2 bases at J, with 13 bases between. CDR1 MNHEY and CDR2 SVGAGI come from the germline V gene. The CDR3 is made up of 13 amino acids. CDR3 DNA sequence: TGTGCCAGCTACAATAGGGAAACCTACGAGCAGTACTTC. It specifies CASYNRETYEQYF.

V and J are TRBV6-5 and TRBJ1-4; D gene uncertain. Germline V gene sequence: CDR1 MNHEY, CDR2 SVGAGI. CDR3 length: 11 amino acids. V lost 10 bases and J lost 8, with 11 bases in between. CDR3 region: CATSFREKLFF. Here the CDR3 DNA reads TGTGCCACCAGCTTCCGGGAAAAACTGTTTTTT.

The DNA of the CDR3 is TGTGCCAGCAGTAAGGGACCCCCGGATGGCTACACCTTC. This encodes CASSKGPPDGYTF. The rearrangement uses TRBV6-6 and TRBJ1-2, with a possible D match to TRBD1 (5 bases). V dropped 5 bases and J dropped 6 bases, with 13 bases sitting between them. The CDR3 loop spans 13 amino acids. CDR1 and CDR2 from the germline V gene are MNHNY and SVGAGI (reference sequence).

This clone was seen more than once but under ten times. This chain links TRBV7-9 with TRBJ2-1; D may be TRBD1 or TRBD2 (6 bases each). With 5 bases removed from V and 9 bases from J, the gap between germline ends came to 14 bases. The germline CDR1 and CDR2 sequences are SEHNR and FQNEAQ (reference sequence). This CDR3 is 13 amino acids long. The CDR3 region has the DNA TGTGCCAGCAGCGGTGAGAAGGGGGGTGAGCAGTTCTTC. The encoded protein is CASSGEKGGEQFF.

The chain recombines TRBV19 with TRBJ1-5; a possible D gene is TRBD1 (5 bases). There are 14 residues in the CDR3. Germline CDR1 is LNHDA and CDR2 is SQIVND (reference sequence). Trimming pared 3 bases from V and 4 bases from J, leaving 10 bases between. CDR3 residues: CASSMGGRNQPQHF. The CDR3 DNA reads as TGTGCCAGTAGTATGGGGGGTCGGAATCAGCCCCAGCATTTT.

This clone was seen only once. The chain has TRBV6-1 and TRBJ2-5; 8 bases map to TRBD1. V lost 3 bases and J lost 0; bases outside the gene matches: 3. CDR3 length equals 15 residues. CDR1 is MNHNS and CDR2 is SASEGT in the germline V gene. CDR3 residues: CASSDVTGDQETQYF. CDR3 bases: TGTGCCAGCAGTGACGTGACAGGGGACCAAGAGACCCAGTACTTC.

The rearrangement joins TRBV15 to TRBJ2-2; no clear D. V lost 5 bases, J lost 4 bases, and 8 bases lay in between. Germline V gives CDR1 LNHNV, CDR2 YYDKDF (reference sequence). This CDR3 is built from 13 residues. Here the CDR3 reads CATSWVVTGELFF. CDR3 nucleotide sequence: TGTGCCACCAGCTGGGTGGTCACCGGGGAGCTGTTTTTT.

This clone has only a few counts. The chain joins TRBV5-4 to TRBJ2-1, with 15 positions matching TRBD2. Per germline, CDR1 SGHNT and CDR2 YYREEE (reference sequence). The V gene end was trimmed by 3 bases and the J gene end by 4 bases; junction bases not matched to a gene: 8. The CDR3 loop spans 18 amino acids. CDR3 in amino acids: CASSSGTSGGMSYNEQFF. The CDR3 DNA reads TGTGCCAGCAGCTCCGGGACTAGCGGGGGGATGTCGTACAATGAGCAGTTCTTC.

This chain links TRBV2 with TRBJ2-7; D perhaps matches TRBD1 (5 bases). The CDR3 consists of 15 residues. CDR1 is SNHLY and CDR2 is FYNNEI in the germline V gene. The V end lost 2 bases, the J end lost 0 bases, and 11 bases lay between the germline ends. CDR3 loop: CASSERGLNSYEQYF. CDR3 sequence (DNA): TGTGCCAGCAGTGAAAGGGGCCTAAACTCCTACGAGCAGTACTTC.

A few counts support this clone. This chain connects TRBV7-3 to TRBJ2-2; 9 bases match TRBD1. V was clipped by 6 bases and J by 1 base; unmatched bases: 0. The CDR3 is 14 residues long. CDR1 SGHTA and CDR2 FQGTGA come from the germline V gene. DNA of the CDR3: TGTGCCAGCAGGGACAGGGGGAACACCGGGGAGCTGTTTTTT. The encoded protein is CASRDRGNTGELFF.

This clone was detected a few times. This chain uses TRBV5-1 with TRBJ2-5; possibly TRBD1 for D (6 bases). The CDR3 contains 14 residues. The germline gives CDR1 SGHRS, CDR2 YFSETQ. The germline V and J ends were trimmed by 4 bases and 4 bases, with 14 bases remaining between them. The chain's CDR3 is CASSTSTGGETQYF. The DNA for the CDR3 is TGCGCCAGCAGCACCTCGACAGGTGGAGAGACCCAGTACTTC.

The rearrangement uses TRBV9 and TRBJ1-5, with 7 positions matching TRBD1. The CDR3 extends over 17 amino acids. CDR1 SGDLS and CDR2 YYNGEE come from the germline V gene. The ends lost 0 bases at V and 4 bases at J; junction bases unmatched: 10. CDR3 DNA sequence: TGTGCCAGCAGCGTAGCCGATTGGGGGGGACAGAATCAGCCCCAGCATTTT. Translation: CASSVADWGGQNQPQHF. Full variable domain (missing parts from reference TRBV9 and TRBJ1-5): DSGVTQTPKHLITATGQRVTLRCSPRSGDLSVYWYQQSLDQGLQFLIQYYNGEERAKGNILERFSAQQFPDLHSELNLSSLELGDSALYFCASSVADWGGQNQPQHFGDGTRLSIL.

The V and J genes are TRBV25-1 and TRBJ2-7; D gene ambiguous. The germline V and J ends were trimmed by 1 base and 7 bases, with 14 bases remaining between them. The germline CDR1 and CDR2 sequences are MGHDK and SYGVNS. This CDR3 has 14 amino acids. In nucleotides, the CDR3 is TGTGCCAGCAGTGAATTGGATGGGTTAGAGGAGCAGTACTTC. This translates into CASSELDGLEEQYF.

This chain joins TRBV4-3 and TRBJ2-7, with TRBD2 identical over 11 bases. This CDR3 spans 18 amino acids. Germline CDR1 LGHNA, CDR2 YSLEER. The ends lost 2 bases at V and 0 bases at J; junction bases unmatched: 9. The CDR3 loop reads CASSQRASGRSFSYEQYF. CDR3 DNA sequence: TGCGCCAGCAGCCAAAGGGCTAGCGGGAGGTCCTTCTCCTACGAGCAGTACTTC.

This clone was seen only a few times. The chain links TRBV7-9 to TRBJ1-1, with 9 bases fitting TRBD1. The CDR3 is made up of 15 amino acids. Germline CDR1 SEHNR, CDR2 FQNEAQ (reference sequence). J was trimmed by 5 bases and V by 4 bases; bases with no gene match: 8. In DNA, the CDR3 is TGTGCCAGCAGCTCGCCCGACAGGGGGGAGACTGAAGCTTTCTTT. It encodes CASSSPDRGETEAFF.

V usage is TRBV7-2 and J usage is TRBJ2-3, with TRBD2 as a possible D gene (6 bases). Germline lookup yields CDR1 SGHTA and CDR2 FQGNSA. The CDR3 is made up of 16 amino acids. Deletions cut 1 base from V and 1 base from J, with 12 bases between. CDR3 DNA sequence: TGTGCCAGCAGCTTAGGGGCAGGGAGGCGCACAGATACGCAGTATTTT. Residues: CASSLGAGRRTDTQYF. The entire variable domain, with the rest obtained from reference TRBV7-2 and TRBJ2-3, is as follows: GAGVSQSPSNKVTEKGKDVELRCDPISGHTALYWYRQSLGQGLEFLIYFQGNSAPDKSGLPSDRFSAERTGGSVSTLTIQRTQQEDSAVYLCASSLGAGRRTDTQYFGPGTRLTVL.

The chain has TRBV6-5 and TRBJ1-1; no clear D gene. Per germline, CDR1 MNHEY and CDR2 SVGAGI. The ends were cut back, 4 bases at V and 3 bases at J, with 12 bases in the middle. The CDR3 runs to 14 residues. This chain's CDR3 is CASSWRVFDTEAFF. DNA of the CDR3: TGTGCCAGCAGTTGGCGGGTGTTTGACACTGAAGCTTTCTTT.

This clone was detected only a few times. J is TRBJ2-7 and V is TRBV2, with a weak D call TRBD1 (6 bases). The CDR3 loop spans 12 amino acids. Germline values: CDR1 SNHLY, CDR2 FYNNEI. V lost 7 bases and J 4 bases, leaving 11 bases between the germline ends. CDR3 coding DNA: TGTGCCAGCACCCCGGACAGATACGAGCAGTACTTC. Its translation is CASTPDRYEQYF.

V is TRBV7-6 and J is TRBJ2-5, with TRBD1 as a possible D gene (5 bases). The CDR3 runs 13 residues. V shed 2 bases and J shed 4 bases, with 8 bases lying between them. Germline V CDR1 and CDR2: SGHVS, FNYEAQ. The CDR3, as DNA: TGTGCCAGCAGCTTATCAGGGTTAGAGACCCAGTACTTC. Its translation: CASSLSGLETQYF.

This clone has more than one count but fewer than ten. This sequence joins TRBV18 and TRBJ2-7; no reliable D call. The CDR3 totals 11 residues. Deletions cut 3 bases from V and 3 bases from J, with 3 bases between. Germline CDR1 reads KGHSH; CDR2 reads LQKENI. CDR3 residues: CASSPDYEQYF. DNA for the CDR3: TGTGCCAGCTCACCGGACTACGAGCAGTACTTC. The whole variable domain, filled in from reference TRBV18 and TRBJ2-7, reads NAGVMQNPRHLVRRRGQEARLRCSPMKGHSHVYWYRQLPEEGLKFMVYLQKENIIDESGMPKERFSAEFPKEGPSILRIQQVVRGDSAAYFCASSPDYEQYFGPGTRLTVT.

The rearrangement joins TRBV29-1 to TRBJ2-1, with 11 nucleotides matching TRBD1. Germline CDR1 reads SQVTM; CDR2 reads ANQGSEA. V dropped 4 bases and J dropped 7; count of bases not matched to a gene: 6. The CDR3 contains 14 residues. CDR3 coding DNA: TGCAGCGTTGTGGGGGACAGGGGGAAGAATGAGCAGTTCTTC. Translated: CSVVGDRGKNEQFF.